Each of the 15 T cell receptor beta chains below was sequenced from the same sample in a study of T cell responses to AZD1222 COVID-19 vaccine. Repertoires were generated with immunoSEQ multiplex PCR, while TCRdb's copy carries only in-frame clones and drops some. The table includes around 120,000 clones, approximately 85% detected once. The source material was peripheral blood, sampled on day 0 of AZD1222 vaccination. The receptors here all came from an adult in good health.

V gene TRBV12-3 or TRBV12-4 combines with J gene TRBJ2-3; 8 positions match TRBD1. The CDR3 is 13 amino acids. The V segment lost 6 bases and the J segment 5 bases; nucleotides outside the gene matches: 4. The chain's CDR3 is CASRPRGQDTQYF. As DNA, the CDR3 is TGTGCCAGCAGACCCAGGGGGCAAGATACGCAGTATTTT.

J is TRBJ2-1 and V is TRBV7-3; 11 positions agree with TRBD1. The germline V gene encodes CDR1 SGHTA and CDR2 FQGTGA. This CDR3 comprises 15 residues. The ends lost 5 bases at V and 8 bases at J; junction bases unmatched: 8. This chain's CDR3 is CASSPRGTGGDEQFF. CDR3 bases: TGTGCCAGCAGCCCCCGGGGGACAGGGGGGGATGAGCAGTTCTTC.

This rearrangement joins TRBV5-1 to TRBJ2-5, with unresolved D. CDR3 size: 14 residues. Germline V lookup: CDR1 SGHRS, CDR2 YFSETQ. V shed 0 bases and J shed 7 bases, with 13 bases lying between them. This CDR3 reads CASSLDEARGTQYF. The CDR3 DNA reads TGCGCCAGCAGCTTGGATGAGGCCCGAGGGACCCAGTACTTC.

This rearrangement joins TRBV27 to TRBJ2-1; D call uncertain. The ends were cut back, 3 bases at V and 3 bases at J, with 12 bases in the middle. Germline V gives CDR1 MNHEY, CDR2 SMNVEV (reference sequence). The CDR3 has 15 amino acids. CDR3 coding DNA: TGTGCCAGCAGTTTTGCGATAGCCCTCTACAATGAGCAGTTCTTC. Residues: CASSFAIALYNEQFF.

CDR3 DNA sequence: TGTGCCAGCACCTTACAGGGACAGTTCTACGAGCAGTACTTC. Translated, it gives CASTLQGQFYEQYF. The rearrangement links TRBV28 to TRBJ2-7; 7 bases are a match to TRBD1. The germline gives CDR1 MDHEN, CDR2 SYDVKM. V lost 7 bases, J lost 3 bases, and 9 bases stayed unmatched. There are 14 residues in the CDR3.

The CDR3 DNA reads TGTGCCAGCAGCGCGGAAGGGATAGGGGGCTACACCTTC. This sequence encodes CASSAEGIGGYTF. The rearrangement joins TRBV2 to TRBJ1-2; D uncertain. The germline V gene encodes CDR1 SNHLY and CDR2 FYNNEI. Trimming stripped 6 bases from V and 8 bases from J, with 16 bases between. This CDR3 has 13 residues.

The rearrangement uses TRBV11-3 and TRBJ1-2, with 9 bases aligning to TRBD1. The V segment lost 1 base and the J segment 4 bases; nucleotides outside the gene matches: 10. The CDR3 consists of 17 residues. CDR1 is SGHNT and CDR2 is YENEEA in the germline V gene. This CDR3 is CASSLVLGQGTSYGYTF. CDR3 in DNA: TGTGCCAGCAGCTTAGTCCTTGGACAGGGGACGAGCTATGGCTACACCTTC.

CDR3 in amino acids: CASSYDRNSPLHF. CDR3 in DNA: TGTGCCAGCAGTTACGACAGGAATTCACCCCTCCACTTT. The gene calls are TRBV6-5 and TRBJ1-6, with a possible D match to TRBD1 (6 bases). Germline V gene sequence: CDR1 MNHEY, CDR2 SVGAGI. V lost 2 bases and J lost 7, with 6 bases in between. This CDR3 has 13 residues.

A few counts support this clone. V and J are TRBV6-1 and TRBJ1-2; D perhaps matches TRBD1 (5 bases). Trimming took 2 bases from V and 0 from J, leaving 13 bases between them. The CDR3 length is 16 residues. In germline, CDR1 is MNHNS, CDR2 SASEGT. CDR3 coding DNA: TGTGCCAGCAGTGAACCGGGGGAGAAAGCTAACTATGGCTACACCTTC. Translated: CASSEPGEKANYGYTF.

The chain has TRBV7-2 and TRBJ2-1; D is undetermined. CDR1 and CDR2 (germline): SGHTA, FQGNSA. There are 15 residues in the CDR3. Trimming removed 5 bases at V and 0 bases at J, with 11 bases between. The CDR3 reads CASSPRSHSYNEQFF. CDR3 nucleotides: TGTGCCAGCAGCCCCCGGTCCCACTCCTACAATGAGCAGTTCTTC.

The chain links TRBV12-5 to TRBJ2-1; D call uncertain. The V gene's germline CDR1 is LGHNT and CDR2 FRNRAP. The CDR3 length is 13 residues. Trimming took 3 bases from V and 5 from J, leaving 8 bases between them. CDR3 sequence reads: CASGFGANNEQFF. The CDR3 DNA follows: TGTGCTAGTGGTTTCGGCGCGAACAATGAGCAGTTCTTC. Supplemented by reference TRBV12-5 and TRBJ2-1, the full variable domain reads DARVTQTPRHKVTEMGQEVTMRCQPILGHNTVFWYRQTMMQGLELLAYFRNRAPLDDSGMPKDRFSAEMPDATLATLKIQPSEPRDSAVYFCASGFGANNEQFFGPGTRLTVL.

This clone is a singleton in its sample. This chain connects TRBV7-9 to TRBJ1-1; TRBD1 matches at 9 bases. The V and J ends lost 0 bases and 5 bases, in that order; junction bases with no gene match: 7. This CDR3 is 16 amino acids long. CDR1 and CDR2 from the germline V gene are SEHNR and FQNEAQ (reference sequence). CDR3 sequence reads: CASSLARTGEGTEAFF. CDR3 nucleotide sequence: TGTGCCAGCAGCTTAGCTAGGACAGGGGAGGGAACTGAAGCTTTCTTT.

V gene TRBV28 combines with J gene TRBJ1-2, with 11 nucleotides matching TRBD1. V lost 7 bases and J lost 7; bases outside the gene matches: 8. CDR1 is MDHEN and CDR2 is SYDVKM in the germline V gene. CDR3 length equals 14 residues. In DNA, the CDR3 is TGTGCCAGCACAGGGACAGGGGGACCCTTTGGCTACACCTTC. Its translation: CASTGTGGPFGYTF.

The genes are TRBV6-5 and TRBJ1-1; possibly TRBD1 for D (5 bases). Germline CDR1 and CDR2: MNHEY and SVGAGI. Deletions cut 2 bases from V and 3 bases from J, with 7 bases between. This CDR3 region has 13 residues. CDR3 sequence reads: CASSYGAYTEAFF. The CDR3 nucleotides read TGTGCCAGCAGTTACGGGGCGTACACTGAAGCTTTCTTT.

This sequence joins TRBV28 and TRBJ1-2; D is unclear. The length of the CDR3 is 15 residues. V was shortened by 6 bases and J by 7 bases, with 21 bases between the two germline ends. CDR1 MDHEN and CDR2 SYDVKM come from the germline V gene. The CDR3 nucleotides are TGTGCCAGCAGCTACTCGGGGTCAGCTTCCAGTGGCTACACCTTC. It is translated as CASSYSGSASSGYTF.